This T cell receptor (beta chain) was sequenced in a study of T cell clonotyping in hematopoietic cell transplantation. Generated by immunoSEQ multiplex PCR, the TCRdb table keeps only in-frame clones and is missing some. This sample carries roughly 45,000 clones, more than 75% of them seen once, and the ten largest clones take about 6.1%. V was cut by 0 bases and J by 8 bases, with 10 bases left in between. The length of the CDR3 is 13 residues. CDR1 and CDR2 from the germline V gene are LGHNA and YSLEER. Points from the study as a whole: Broader posttransplant TCR repertoire diversity was predicted by graft donor and pretransplant recipient Inverse Simpson Index values. At the given depth, recipient repertoires were over 95% de novo clonotypes. Pathologically expanded recipient clonotypes increased progressively from day 30 to day 180 as diversity fell. No sorting was done, leaving CD4 and CD8 contributions mixed.

Time point noted: recipient sample about 28 days before transplant, after cytoreduction. This clone has a single count. The target antigen is unknown. The sample was peripheral blood mononuclear cells, taken before stem cell transplant. This rearrangement joins TRBV4-3 to TRBJ1-2, with D hard to call. This sequence originates from a man aged 55 to 70 with biphenotypic leukemia. Some clones in this sample may be carry-over from other donors' samples. CDR3 in DNA: TGCGCCAGCAGCCAAGATTCGAGGGTCGGCTACACCTTC. Its protein is CASSQDSRVGYTF.